The T cell receptor beta chain under discussion was sequenced for a study of pediatric ulcerative colitis. General study findings and limits: Total lymphocyte DNA, not sorted subsets, was the template. No controls had the two rectal clonotypes shared by ulcerative colitis patients. Acute severe colitis showed lower rectal diversity from clonal expansions.

The CDR3 has 13 amino acids. Germline V gene lookup returns CDR1 SQVTM and CDR2 ANQGSEA. V shed 2 bases and J shed 1 base, with 6 bases lying between them. Comment on this clone: Its antigen is unknown.

Sequencing depth was up to 500,000 reads per sample. Measured with immunoSEQ multiplex PCR; TCRdb has only the in-frame clones, and not every one. Of 57,000 or so clones listed, about nine tenths are singletons. The chain employs TRBV29-1 and TRBJ1-3; D might be TRBD1 (5 bases). The specimen was blood. This sequence originates from a boy aged 5-17 years who was a control in a study of pediatric ulcerative colitis. This CDR3 reads CSVEWGSGNTIYF. CDR3 nucleotides: TGCAGCGTTGAATGGGGGTCTGGAAACACCATATATTTT.